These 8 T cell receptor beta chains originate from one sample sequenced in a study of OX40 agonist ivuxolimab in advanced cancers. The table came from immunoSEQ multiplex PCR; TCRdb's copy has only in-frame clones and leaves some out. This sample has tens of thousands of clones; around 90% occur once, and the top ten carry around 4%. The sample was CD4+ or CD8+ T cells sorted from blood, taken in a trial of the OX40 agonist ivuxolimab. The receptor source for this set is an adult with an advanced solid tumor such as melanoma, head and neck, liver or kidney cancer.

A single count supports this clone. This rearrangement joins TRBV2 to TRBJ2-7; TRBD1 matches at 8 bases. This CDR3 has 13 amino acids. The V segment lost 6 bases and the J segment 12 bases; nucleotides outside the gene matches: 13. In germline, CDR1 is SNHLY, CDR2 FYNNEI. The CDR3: CASRSGQDPWRYF. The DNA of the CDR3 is TGTGCCAGCAGATCGGGACAGGACCCCTGGCGGTACTTC.

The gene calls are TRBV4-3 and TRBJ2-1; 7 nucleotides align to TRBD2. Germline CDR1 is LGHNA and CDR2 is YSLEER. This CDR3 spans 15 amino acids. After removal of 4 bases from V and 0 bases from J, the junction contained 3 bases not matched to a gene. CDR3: CASSRSGDSYNEQFF. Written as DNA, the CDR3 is TGCGCCAGCAGCCGGAGCGGGGACTCCTACAATGAGCAGTTCTTC.

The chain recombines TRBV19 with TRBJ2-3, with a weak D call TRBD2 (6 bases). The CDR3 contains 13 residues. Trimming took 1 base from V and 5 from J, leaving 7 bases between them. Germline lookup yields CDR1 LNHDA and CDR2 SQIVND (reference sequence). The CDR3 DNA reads TGTGCCAGTAGTATAGTCGGGGGAGATACGCAGTATTTT. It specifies CASSIVGGDTQYF.

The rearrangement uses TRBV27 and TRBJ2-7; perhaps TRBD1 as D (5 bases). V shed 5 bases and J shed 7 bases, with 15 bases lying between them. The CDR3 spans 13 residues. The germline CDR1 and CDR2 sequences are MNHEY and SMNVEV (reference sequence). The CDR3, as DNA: TGTGCCAGCAGTCAATCGCCAGGGTGGGAGCAGTACTTC. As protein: CASSQSPGWEQYF.

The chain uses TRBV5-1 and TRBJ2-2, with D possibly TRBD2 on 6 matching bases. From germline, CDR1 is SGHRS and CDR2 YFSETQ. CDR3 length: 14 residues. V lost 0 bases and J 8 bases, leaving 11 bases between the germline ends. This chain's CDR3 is CASSLVGGPGELFF. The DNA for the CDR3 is TGCGCCAGCAGCTTGGTCGGGGGACCGGGGGAGCTGTTTTTT. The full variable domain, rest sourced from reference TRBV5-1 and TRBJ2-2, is KAGVTQTPRYLIKTRGQQVTLSCSPISGHRSVSWYQQTPGQGLQFLFEYFSETQRNKGNFPGRFSGRQFSNSRSEMNVSTLELGDSALYLCASSLVGGPGELFFGEGSRLTVL.

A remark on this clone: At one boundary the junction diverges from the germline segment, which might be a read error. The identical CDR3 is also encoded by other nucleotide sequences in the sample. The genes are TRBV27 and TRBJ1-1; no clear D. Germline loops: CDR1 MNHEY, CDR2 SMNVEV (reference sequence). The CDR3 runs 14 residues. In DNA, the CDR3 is TGTGCCAGTAGTTCAGGACCGACCTACACTGAAGCTTTCTTT. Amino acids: CASSSGPTYTEAFF.

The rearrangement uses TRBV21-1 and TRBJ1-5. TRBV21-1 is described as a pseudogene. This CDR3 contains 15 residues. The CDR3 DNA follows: TGTGCCAGCAGCACTTATCAGTGGGGCAATCAGCCCCAGCATTTT. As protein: CASSTYQWGNQPQHF.

CDR3 DNA: TGTGCCAGCAGTCCAACACGGGACTCAAATACTCATACGCAGTATTTT. Its protein is CASSPTRDSNTHTQYF. The V gene is TRBV27, the J gene TRBJ2-3; D possibly corresponds to TRBD2 (6 bases). Trimming cost V 5 bases and J 7 bases, with 22 bases left between them. The CDR3 runs 16 residues. In germline, CDR1 is MNHEY, CDR2 SMNVEV (reference sequence).